These T cell receptor beta chains were read from a single sample in a study of blood T cell repertoires in COVID-19. This table comes from immunoSEQ multiplex PCR, and its TCRdb copy is limited to in-frame clones, with some not included. The table records about 87,000 clones, around 90% of them present only once. Sequenced material: peripheral blood. These receptors all stem from a middle-aged man with acute or convalescent COVID-19. CDR3s include the opening cysteine and the closing phenylalanine or tryptophan. The D gene is left open where the match is weak. Clone size, where shown, is once, few, many, or a class for clones that have expanded.

TRBJ2-5 NA few TRBV7-9 CASTQGYGEAETQYF TGTGCCAGCACCCAAGGGTACGGTGAGGCAGAGACCCAGTACTTC
TRBJ1-2 TRBD1 NA TRBV15 CATSNWDRPYGYTF TGTGCCACCAGCAATTGGGACAGACCCTATGGCTACACCTTC
TRBJ2-3 TRBD2 NA TRBV30 CAWSLAGVGDTQYF TGTGCCTGGAGTTTAGCGGGAGTAGGAGATACGCAGTATTTT
TRBJ2-1 TRBD1 once TRBV3-1/TRBV3-2 CASSRDRHNEQFF TGTGCCAGCAGCCGGGACAGACACAATGAGCAGTTCTTC
TRBJ1-5 NA NA TRBV4-1 CASSQARNQPQHF TGCGCCAGCAGCCAAGCCAGGAATCAGCCCCAGCATTTT
TRBJ1-4 TRBD1 NA TRBV9 CASSVWTGGGEKLFF TGTGCCAGCAGCGTGTGGACAGGGGGAGGTGAAAAACTGTTTTTT
TRBJ2-7 NA NA TRBV7-2 CASSLDPLTYEQYF TGTGCCAGCAGCTTAGATCCCCTTACCTACGAGCAGTACTTC
TRBJ1-2 TRBD1 once TRBV14 CASSQVGQAHYGYTF TGTGCCAGCAGCCAAGTAGGACAGGCCCACTATGGCTACACCTTC
TRBJ1-3 NA NA TRBV12-3/TRBV12-4 CASSFRAGNTIYF TGTGCCAGCAGTTTCAGGGCTGGAAACACCATATATTTT
TRBJ2-7 TRBD1 once TRBV11-3 CASSLGTGPVEQYF TGTGCCAGCAGCCTCGGGACAGGGCCGGTCGAGCAGTACTTC
TRBJ2-1 TRBD2 NA TRBV6-5 CASSSLAGVYNEQFF TGTGCCAGCAGTTCACTAGCGGGGGTCTACAATGAGCAGTTCTTC
TRBJ1-5 TRBD1 NA TRBV19 CASSIDRGGDQPQHF TGTGCCAGTAGTATCGACAGGGGCGGGGATCAGCCCCAGCATTTT
TRBJ2-2 NA NA TRBV14 CASSPSRATGELFF TGTGCCAGCAGCCCGTCGAGAGCGACCGGGGAGCTGTTTTTT
TRBJ2-2 TRBD1 NA TRBV10-3 CAISETGQLVGTGELFF TGTGCCATCAGTGAAACGGGACAGTTGGTTGGCACCGGGGAGCTGTTTTTT
TRBJ2-2 NA NA TRBV7-2 CASSPPTLSGTGELFF TGTGCCAGCAGCCCACCCACACTTAGCGGCACCGGGGAGCTGTTTTTT
TRBJ2-3 TRBD1 NA TRBV5-6 CASTKDRGDTQYF TGTGCCAGCACCAAAGACAGGGGGGATACGCAGTATTTT
TRBJ1-3 NA NA TRBV10-3 CAITPDRSSGNTIYF TGTGCCATCACCCCCGACAGGTCCTCTGGAAACACCATATATTTT
TRBJ2-3 TRBD1 NA TRBV19 CASSYSRRQGTDTQYF TGTGCCAGTAGTTACTCCCGGAGACAGGGGACAGATACGCAGTATTTT
TRBJ2-1 NA NA TRBV10-3 CAISESPGVLNNEQFF TGTGCCATCAGTGAGTCGCCAGGGGTATTAAACAATGAGCAGTTCTTC
TRBJ2-1 TRBD2 NA TRBV6-5 CASNPSGSSNNEQFF TGTGCCAGCAACCCTAGCGGGAGTTCTAACAATGAGCAGTTCTTC